The next 31 T cell receptor beta chains were all read from a single sample in a study of cytomegalovirus exposure and HLA in healthy donors. Both 60 Vbeta primers and 13 Jbeta primers went into the PCR. The table came from immunoSEQ multiplex PCR; TCRdb's copy has only in-frame clones and leaves some out. The sample lists roughly 140,000 clones, roughly 78% occurring once. The sequencing input was PBMCs. The receptor source for this set is a female donor in good health and CMV-seronegative.

This sequence joins TRBV27 and TRBJ1-5; D not resolved. The germline V gene encodes CDR1 MNHEY and CDR2 SMNVEV (reference sequence). V lost 8 bases and J lost 5, with 19 bases in between. The CDR3 extends over 15 amino acids. The CDR3 DNA follows: TGTGCCAGCGCTGACTTTTTGCCCCCACATCAGCCCCAGCATTTT. Translation gives CASADFLPPHQPQHF.

The rearrangement joins TRBV28 to TRBJ1-5; D not certain. This CDR3 is built from 18 residues. Deletions cut 5 bases from V and 1 base from J, with 21 bases between. Germline V CDR1 and CDR2: MDHEN, SYDVKM. CDR3 nucleotide sequence: TGTGCCAGCAGTACCCCCGCCCCCAGGTTCACGAGCAATCAGCCCCAGCATTTT. This sequence encodes CASSTPAPRFTSNQPQHF.

The rearrangement links TRBV28 to TRBJ1-2, with D perhaps TRBD1 (6 bases). Germline V gene lookup returns CDR1 MDHEN and CDR2 SYDVKM. V lost 5 bases and J lost 4, with 17 bases in between. The CDR3 has 15 amino acids. The CDR3, as DNA: TGTGCCAGCAGTCTGACAGGCCTGACGCTCTATGGCTACACCTTC. Translating gives CASSLTGLTLYGYTF.

The gene calls are TRBV27 and TRBJ1-2, with D unclear. The CDR3 sequence is 13 residues long. Trimming stripped 0 bases from V and 6 bases from J, with 8 bases between. Germline V gene lookup returns CDR1 MNHEY and CDR2 SMNVEV (reference sequence). The CDR3 nucleotides are TGTGCCAGCAGTTTATCAATTGGAGATGGCTACACCTTC. Encoded protein: CASSLSIGDGYTF.

Only one count was recorded for this clone. The chain is built from TRBV5-1 and TRBJ2-3; D is perhaps TRBD1 (5 bases). Germline V gene sequence: CDR1 SGHRS, CDR2 YFSETQ. Trimming took 0 bases from V and 5 from J, leaving 13 bases between them. The CDR3 is made up of 15 amino acids. CDR3: CASSLAAGQGDTQYF. CDR3 in DNA: TGCGCCAGCAGCTTGGCTGCAGGGCAGGGAGATACGCAGTATTTT. The whole variable domain, filled in from reference TRBV5-1 and TRBJ2-3, reads KAGVTQTPRYLIKTRGQQVTLSCSPISGHRSVSWYQQTPGQGLQFLFEYFSETQRNKGNFPGRFSGRQFSNSRSEMNVSTLELGDSALYLCASSLAAGQGDTQYFGPGTRLTVL.

This clone was picked up one time. This chain links TRBV18 with TRBJ2-5; 15 positions agree with TRBD2. This CDR3 is built from 19 residues. Per the germline V gene, CDR1 is KGHSH and CDR2 is LQKENI. V trimming: 2 bases; J trimming: 4 bases; junction bases outside the gene matches: 11. CDR3 amino acids: CASSPRTSGGAGSGETQYF. CDR3 coding DNA: TGTGCCAGCTCACCAAGGACTAGCGGGGGGGCCGGTTCGGGAGAGACCCAGTACTTC.

This rearrangement joins TRBV7-9 to TRBJ2-5; maybe TRBD1 (6 bases). The end of the DNA is better explained by TRBJ2-7, so the J call may be wrong. The germline CDR1 and CDR2 sequences are SEHNR and FQNEAQ (reference sequence). This CDR3 has 13 amino acids. For the CDR3, the DNA is TGTGCCAGCAGCGCCCAGGGGTCCTACGAGCAGTACTTC. The encoded protein is CASSAQGSYEQYF.

The CDR3 DNA sequence: TGCGCCAGCAGCTTGCGCCAGGTGTCAACTAATGAAAAACTGTTTTTT. It yields the protein CASSLRQVSTNEKLFF. The genes are TRBV5-1 and TRBJ1-4, with D unresolved. The V end lost 1 base, the J end lost 0 bases, and 10 bases lay between the germline ends. This CDR3 has 16 amino acids. Germline loops: CDR1 SGHRS, CDR2 YFSETQ. Full variable domain (rest looked up from reference TRBV5-1 and TRBJ1-4): KAGVTQTPRYLIKTRGQQVTLSCSPISGHRSVSWYQQTPGQGLQFLFEYFSETQRNKGNFPGRFSGRQFSNSRSEMNVSTLELGDSALYLCASSLRQVSTNEKLFFGSGTQLSVL.

This chain connects TRBV7-9 to TRBJ2-4; 7 nucleotides line up with TRBD2. V trimming: 5 bases; J trimming: 2 bases; junction bases outside the gene matches: 18. CDR1 is SEHNR and CDR2 is FQNEAQ in the germline V gene (reference sequence). This CDR3 comprises 19 residues. The CDR3 DNA follows: TGTGCCAGCAGCGTTACTGGGCTAGCGGCCCAGGCGACCAAAAACATTCAGTACTTC. It codes for CASSVTGLAAQATKNIQYF.

The chain combines TRBV5-1 with TRBJ2-2, with D tentatively TRBD1 (6 bases). CDR1 and CDR2 from the germline V gene are SGHRS and YFSETQ. With 4 bases removed from V and 1 base from J, the gap between germline ends came to 20 bases. This CDR3 region has 18 residues. CDR3 sequence: CASSRFIPDRLNTGELFF. The CDR3 DNA reads TGCGCCAGCAGCCGATTTATTCCTGACAGGCTGAACACCGGGGAGCTGTTTTTT. Full variable domain (rest looked up from reference TRBV5-1 and TRBJ2-2): KAGVTQTPRYLIKTRGQQVTLSCSPISGHRSVSWYQQTPGQGLQFLFEYFSETQRNKGNFPGRFSGRQFSNSRSEMNVSTLELGDSALYLCASSRFIPDRLNTGELFFGEGSRLTVL.

The chain couples TRBV6-1 to TRBJ2-6; perhaps TRBD1 as D (6 bases). V lost 0 bases and J lost 2, with 20 bases in between. The CDR3 is made up of 20 amino acids. CDR1 MNHNS and CDR2 SASEGT come from the germline V gene. The CDR3 coding sequence is TGTGCCAGCAGTGAAGCGGTAACGACAGGCGTCGGGGCTGGGGCCAACGTCCTGACTTTC. This gives the protein CASSEAVTTGVGAGANVLTF.

V gene TRBV28 combines with J gene TRBJ2-3, with no clear D. CDR3 length: 12 residues. Trimming removed 10 bases from V and 1 base from J, with 9 bases in between. Germline CDR1 is MDHEN and CDR2 is SYDVKM. The CDR3 sequence is CAIQRGTDTQYF. As DNA, the CDR3 is TGTGCCATCCAAAGAGGCACAGATACGCAGTATTTT.

The gene calls are TRBV7-7 and TRBJ2-2, with 7 bases aligning to TRBD1. CDR1 SSHAT and CDR2 FNYEAQ come from the germline V gene (reference sequence). This CDR3 is 17 amino acids long. V shed 4 bases, J shed 5 bases, and the junction held 13 bases outside the gene matches. The CDR3 reads CASSSNRGNRSTGELFF. The CDR3 DNA is TGTGCCAGCAGCTCGAACAGGGGCAACAGATCGACCGGGGAGCTGTTTTTT.

The chain joins TRBV7-2 to TRBJ2-1, with 13 bases identical to TRBD2. The J segment lost 8 bases and the V segment lost 7 bases, leaving 8 bases of the junction unmatched. The germline V gene has CDR1 SGHTA and CDR2 FQGNSA. There are 15 residues in the CDR3. CDR3 DNA: TGTGCCAGCACCCGAACTAGCGGGGGGGTTCATGAGCAGTTCTTC. Amino acid sequence: CASTRTSGGVHEQFF.

The chain's CDR3 is CASSPQGNSGNTIYF. CDR3 DNA sequence: TGTGCCAGCAGCCCCCAGGGGAACTCTGGAAACACCATATATTTT. The rearrangement links TRBV7-2 to TRBJ1-3; D possibly corresponds to TRBD1 (6 bases). In germline, CDR1 is SGHTA, CDR2 FQGNSA. With 5 bases removed from V and 0 bases from J, the gap between germline ends came to 11 bases. The length of the CDR3 is 15 residues.

Only a few counts were recorded for this clone. The DNA of the CDR3 is TGCGCCAGCAGCCTTATTGGGGGGAGCTCTGGGGCCAACGTCCTGACTTTC. Protein: CASSLIGGSSGANVLTF. The rearrangement joins TRBV5-1 to TRBJ2-6; tentatively, D is TRBD2 (6 bases). V was shortened by 4 bases and J by 0 bases, with 14 bases between the two germline ends. The CDR3 consists of 17 residues. Looked up from germline, CDR1 is SGHRS and CDR2 is YFSETQ. Full variable domain (remainder filled in from reference TRBV5-1 and TRBJ2-6): KAGVTQTPRYLIKTRGQQVTLSCSPISGHRSVSWYQQTPGQGLQFLFEYFSETQRNKGNFPGRFSGRQFSNSRSEMNVSTLELGDSALYLCASSLIGGSSGANVLTFGAGSRLTVL.

The rearrangement links TRBV27 to TRBJ1-2, with D uncertain. V lost 5 bases and J 4 bases, leaving 11 bases between the germline ends. The CDR3 spans 13 residues. CDR1 is MNHEY and CDR2 is SMNVEV in the germline V gene (reference sequence). CDR3 DNA sequence: TGTGCCAGCAGTCCCCGCGGAATCTATGGCTACACCTTC. Amino acid sequence: CASSPRGIYGYTF.

The table lists this clone with a few counts. The rearrangement uses TRBV5-1 and TRBJ1-1; maybe TRBD1 (5 bases). The germline V gene encodes CDR1 SGHRS and CDR2 YFSETQ. The CDR3 sequence is 15 residues long. The ends were cut back, 6 bases at V and 1 base at J, with 16 bases in the middle. This chain's CDR3 is CASTGGGWGNTEAFF. The DNA for the CDR3 is TGCGCCAGCACTGGGGGGGGTTGGGGGAACACTGAAGCTTTCTTT.

The chain employs TRBV25-1 and TRBJ2-1; D gene ambiguous. The CDR3 is 14 amino acids. In germline, CDR1 is MGHDK, CDR2 SYGVNS. V lost 3 bases and J 2 bases, leaving 8 bases between the germline ends. CDR3 nucleotides: TGTGCCAGCAGTGATAGCATTCCCTACAATGAGCAGTTCTTC. Translating it yields CASSDSIPYNEQFF.

V and J are TRBV6-5 and TRBJ2-1; 14 bases line up with TRBD2. CDR1 is MNHEY and CDR2 is SVGAGI in the germline V gene. CDR3 size: 15 residues. V shed 4 bases and J 8 bases; nucleotides not matched to a gene: 4. CDR3 DNA sequence: TGTGCCAGCAGTTCCGGGACTAGCGGGAGTTATGAGCAGTTCTTC. Translating it yields CASSSGTSGSYEQFF.

This chain uses TRBV6-5 with TRBJ1-2, with D uncertain. CDR3 length: 15 residues. Deletions cut 6 bases from V and 4 bases from J, with 18 bases between. The germline V gene has CDR1 MNHEY and CDR2 SVGAGI. CDR3 amino acids: CASSPSISNIYGYTF. The DNA for the CDR3 is TGTGCCAGCAGCCCCAGTATATCGAATATCTATGGCTACACCTTC.

V usage is TRBV6-1 and J usage is TRBJ1-1; TRBD1 matches at 9 bases. CDR1 and CDR2 (germline): MNHNS, SASEGT. The junction had 6 bases not matched to a gene; V was cut back by 6 bases and J by 4 bases. CDR3 length equals 14 residues. CDR3 in amino acids: CASRRTGEGTEAFF. The CDR3 region has the DNA TGTGCCAGCAGAAGGACAGGGGAGGGCACTGAAGCTTTCTTT.

The rearrangement links TRBV19 to TRBJ1-5; tentative D call: TRBD1 (5 bases). The CDR3 is made up of 14 amino acids. V was shortened by 7 bases and J by 2 bases, with 12 bases between the two germline ends. Germline-derived CDR1 and CDR2 are LNHDA and SQIVND (reference sequence). CDR3 nucleotide sequence: TGTGCCAGTACCACAACAGGACGCAATCAGCCCCAGCATTTT. It encodes CASTTTGRNQPQHF.

This rearrangement joins TRBV6-4 to TRBJ2-3; 7 bases are a match to TRBD2. The CDR3 totals 15 residues. Germline V gene lookup returns CDR1 MRHNA and CDR2 SNTAGT. J lost 5 bases, V lost 3 bases, and 8 bases had no gene match. CDR3 residues: CASSERAGVLDTQYF. The CDR3 DNA reads as TGTGCCAGCAGTGAGAGGGCGGGAGTCTTAGATACGCAGTATTTT.

This sequence joins TRBV30 and TRBJ1-1, with unresolved D. Per germline, CDR1 GTSNPN and CDR2 SVGIG (reference sequence). This CDR3 has 15 residues. The V and J ends lost 6 bases and 4 bases respectively, with 21 bases between them. CDR3 bases: TGTGCCTGCCCCAAGCGCCCCGGGTCGGGCACTGAAGCTTTCTTT. Translation: CACPKRPGSGTEAFF.

The J gene is TRBJ1-4, the V gene TRBV5-5; TRBD1 matches 9 bases. The CDR3 is 15 amino acids. The germline CDR1 and CDR2 sequences are SGHKS and YYEKEE (reference sequence). V shed 0 bases and J 8 bases; nucleotides not matched to a gene: 5. CDR3 region: CASSLVGQGKEKLFF. CDR3 in DNA: TGTGCCAGCAGCTTGGTAGGACAGGGGAAAGAAAAACTGTTTTTT.

The V call is TRBV5-1, the J call TRBJ2-7, with 10 positions matching TRBD1. V gave up 4 bases and J gave up 4 bases; unmatched junction bases: 8. CDR3 size: 15 residues. Germline lookup yields CDR1 SGHRS and CDR2 YFSETQ. CDR3 region: CASSLIPGQGYEQYF. DNA for the CDR3: TGCGCCAGCAGCCTGATACCGGGACAGGGGTACGAGCAGTACTTC.

The J gene is TRBJ2-3, the V gene TRBV5-1; D possibly corresponds to TRBD2 (6 bases). This CDR3 has 14 residues. Germline values: CDR1 SGHRS, CDR2 YFSETQ. Trimming removed 2 bases at V and 5 bases at J, with 12 bases between. The CDR3 sequence is CASSLRERLDTQYF. The CDR3 nucleotides are TGCGCCAGCAGCTTACGGGAGAGATTAGATACGCAGTATTTT.

The chain recombines TRBV2 with TRBJ2-1; possibly TRBD2 for D (6 bases). V gave up 5 bases and J gave up 9 bases, with 20 bases separating them. CDR3 size: 15 residues. Germline CDR1 is SNHLY and CDR2 is FYNNEI. This CDR3 is CASSSKRLEAGEQFF. For the CDR3, the DNA is TGTGCCAGCAGTTCCAAAAGACTAGAGGCGGGTGAGCAGTTCTTC.

As DNA, the CDR3 is TGTGCCAGCAGCCTACAGGGTCCCAACGGGGCCTATAATTCACCCCTCCACTTT. Amino acid sequence: CASSLQGPNGAYNSPLHF. The chain couples TRBV7-8 to TRBJ1-6; tentatively, D is TRBD1 (6 bases). The ends were cut back, 5 bases at V and 2 bases at J, with 19 bases in the middle. The CDR3 sequence is 18 residues long. Per germline, CDR1 SGHVS and CDR2 FQNEAQ. The entire variable domain, with the rest obtained from reference TRBV7-8 and TRBJ1-6, is as follows: GAGVSQSPRYKVAKRGQDVALRCDPISGHVSLFWYQQALGQGPEFLTYFQNEAQLDKSGLPSDRFFAERPEGSVSTLKIQRTQQEDSAVYLCASSLQGPNGAYNSPLHFGNGTRLTVT.

As to this clone: Other DNA sequences in this specimen translate into the identical CDR3. The rearrangement joins TRBV25-1 to TRBJ1-6; D may be TRBD1 (5 bases). Per germline, CDR1 MGHDK and CDR2 SYGVNS. Trimming pared 4 bases from V and 6 bases from J, leaving 16 bases between. The CDR3 contains 16 residues. This CDR3 reads CASSGGGAISNSPLHF. CDR3 DNA sequence: TGTGCCAGCAGTGGGGGCGGGGCCATTAGTAATTCACCCCTCCACTTT.